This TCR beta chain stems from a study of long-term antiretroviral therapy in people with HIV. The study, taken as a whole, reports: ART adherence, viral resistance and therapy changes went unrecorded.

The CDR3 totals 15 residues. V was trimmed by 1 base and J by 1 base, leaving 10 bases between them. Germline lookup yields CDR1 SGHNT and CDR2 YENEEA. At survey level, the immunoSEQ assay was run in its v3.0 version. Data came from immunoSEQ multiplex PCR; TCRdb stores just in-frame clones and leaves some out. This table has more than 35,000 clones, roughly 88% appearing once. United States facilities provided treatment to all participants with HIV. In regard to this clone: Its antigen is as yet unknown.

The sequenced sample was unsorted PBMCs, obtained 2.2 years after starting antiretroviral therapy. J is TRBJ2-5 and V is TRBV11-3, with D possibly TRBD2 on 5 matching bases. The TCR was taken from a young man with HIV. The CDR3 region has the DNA TGTGCCAGCAGCTTAGGACGGGAACCCCAAGAGACCCAGTACTTC. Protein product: CASSLGREPQETQYF.